The rows below give T cell receptor beta chains drawn from one sample of a study of OX40 agonist ivuxolimab in advanced cancers. Here immunoSEQ multiplex PCR was the method, and the copy in TCRdb shows in-frame clones only, minus some. Of roughly 30,000 clones listed, approximately 86% were seen once; the top ten hold 28%. Sequencing used CD4+ or CD8+ T cells sorted from blood, obtained in a trial of the OX40 agonist ivuxolimab. The receptors shown here come from an adult with an advanced solid tumor such as melanoma, head and neck, liver or kidney cancer. Each CDR3 is given with its conserved first and last residue. The order of the fields is J gene, V gene, clone size, D gene, CDR3 DNA, CDR3 protein. A D gene is named only where the DNA matches it firmly. Expanded clones are given a class, and other clones once, few, many or no size at all.

>TRBJ1-3|TRBV19|-|-
TGTGCCAGTAGCCCCACCGTAGGAGCCTCTGGAAACACCATATATTTT
CASSPTVGASGNTIYF
>TRBJ2-7|TRBV6-1|-|-
TGTGCCAGCAGTGAAACGGACCCCAAATACGAGCAGTACTTC
CASSETDPKYEQYF
>TRBJ1-1|TRBV19|-|-
TGTGCCAGTAGTAGCGTAGGGACGGAAAGGAACACTGAAGCTTTCTTT
CASSSVGTERNTEAFF
>TRBJ2-5|TRBV5-6|-|-
TGTGCCAGCAGCTTCTTAGCCGGCCAGTACCAAGAGACCCAGTACTTC
CASSFLAGQYQETQYF
>TRBJ2-7|TRBV28|few|TRBD1
TGTGCCAGCCTGGGTGAGGGGGCCGAGCAGTACTTC
CASLGEGAEQYF
>TRBJ1-2|TRBV4-1|-|-
TGCGCCAGCAGCATGACCGGACAGACCGCTAGTGGCTACACCTTC
CASSMTGQTASGYTF
>TRBJ1-6|TRBV4-1|few|-
TGCGCCAGCAGCCAAGCCTCGACGGATAATTCACCCCTCCACTTT
CASSQASTDNSPLHF
>TRBJ2-7|TRBV27|-|-
TGTGCCAGCAGCGGGGGGCCGCACGAGCAGTACTTC
CASSGGPHEQYF
>TRBJ2-1|TRBV20-1|-|-
TGCAGTGCCATTTACAATGAGCAGTTCTTC
CSAIYNEQFF
>TRBJ1-1|TRBV7-6|-|TRBD1
TGTGCCAGCAGCCTCAGACAGGGGGGTTCCACTGAAGCTTTCTTT
CASSLRQGGSTEAFF
>TRBJ2-7|TRBV21-1|-|-
TGTGCCAGCTCGGGGCAGGGGGCCGGCGAGCAGTACTTC
CASSGQGAGEQYF
>TRBJ1-2|TRBV29-1|-|TRBD1
TGCAGCGTTGACGTCAGGGGGAAGGACACCTTC
CSVDVRGKDTF
>TRBJ1-3|TRBV7-9|-|TRBD1
TGTGCCAGCAGCCTTAGGACAGGGGGATACTCTGGAAACACCATATATTTT
CASSLRTGGYSGNTIYF
>TRBJ2-1|TRBV27|-|TRBD2
TGTGCCAGCACCCAAACTTCGGGGGGGCGTCATTTGGATGAGCAGTTCTTC
CASTQTSGGRHLDEQFF
>TRBJ1-1|TRBV6-5|few|-
TGTGCCAGCAGTTACTCGAGGGCTCTAAACACTGAAGCTTTCTTT
CASSYSRALNTEAFF
>TRBJ2-3|TRBV5-1|-|TRBD1
TGCGCCAGCAGCCCAAAGGGGGCAACAGATACGCAGTATTTT
CASSPKGATDTQYF
>TRBJ1-2|TRBV5-1|-|TRBD1
TGCGCCAGCAAACCCAGTACCGGGACAGGGAATGGCTACACCTTC
CASKPSTGTGNGYTF
>TRBJ2-2|TRBV29-1|-|-
TGCAGCGTTCCGGGCTCGAACACCGGGGAGCTGTTTTTT
CSVPGSNTGELFF
>TRBJ1-1|TRBV27|-|-
TGTGCCAGCAGCCCTGGGGGCGACCTCGCAGCTTTCTTT
CASSPGGDLAAFF
>TRBJ2-3|TRBV27|-|-
TGTGCCAGCAGTTTATTCCGGGCTTTTGGGGAAGGAGATACGCAGTATTTT
CASSLFRAFGEGDTQYF
>TRBJ2-7|TRBV6-6|-|TRBD1
TGTGCCAGCATCTACAGACAGGGGCTATACTACGAGCAGTACTTC
CASIYRQGLYYEQYF
>TRBJ2-3|TRBV9|-|-
TGTGCCAGCAGCGTACGGGTGGCGATCACAGATACGCAGTATTTT
CASSVRVAITDTQYF
>TRBJ2-7|TRBV7-9|once|-
TGTGCCAGCAGCCTAACGCTGGACTACTCCTACGAGCAGTACTTC
CASSLTLDYSYEQYF
>TRBJ1-1|TRBV11-1|-|-
TGTGCCAGCAGCTTAGCTACAGGGAAGAACACTGAAGCTTTCTTT
CASSLATGKNTEAFF
>TRBJ2-7|TRBV11-3|-|TRBD1
TGTGCCAGCAGCTTAGATGGCCAGGGGGCTTACGAGCAGTACTTC
CASSLDGQGAYEQYF
>TRBJ2-1|TRBV11-1|-|-
TGTGCCAGCAGATGGGGGGAAAGGCCGACCGATGAGCAGTTCTTC
CASRWGERPTDEQFF
>TRBJ2-7|TRBV21-1|-|-
TGTGCCAGCACCCCGGGTCGGTGCTCCTACGAGCAGTACTTC
CASTPGRCSYEQYF
>TRBJ2-7|TRBV5-1|-|TRBD1
TGCGCCAGCAGCTTGGAACAGGGGGACGTTTCCTACGAGCAGTACTTC
CASSLEQGDVSYEQYF
>TRBJ2-2|TRBV9|-|-
TGTGCCAGCAGCGTATCGACTCCCACCGGGGAGCTGTTTTTT
CASSVSTPTGELFF
>TRBJ1-2|TRBV4-1|-|-
TGCGCCAGCAGCCAAGATCTCGAGGGAGGCTACACCTTC
CASSQDLEGGYTF
>TRBJ2-7|TRBV4-2|-|-
TGTGCCAGCAGCCAAGAAATAGGCGAGCAGTACTTC
CASSQEIGEQYF
>TRBJ2-6|TRBV13|few|-
TGTGCCAGCAGGGTGTGGGGGGCCTCTGGGGCCAACGTCCTGACTTTC
CASRVWGASGANVLTF
>TRBJ2-7|TRBV28|-|-
TGTGCCAGCTCTAGTCCGGTAGCGACCAGCTCCTACGAGCAGTACTTC
CASSSPVATSSYEQYF
>TRBJ2-7|TRBV4-1|-|TRBD1
TGCGCCAGCAGCCAAGAGGTAGGGACAGAGAACTACGAGCAGTACTTC
CASSQEVGTENYEQYF
>TRBJ2-5|TRBV5-6|-|TRBD2
TGTGCCAGCAGCTTGACTAGCGCCCAAGAGACCCAGTACTTC
CASSLTSAQETQYF
>TRBJ1-2|TRBV27|-|TRBD1
TGTGCCAGCAGTTTAGACAGGGGCTATGGCTACACCTTC
CASSLDRGYGYTF
>TRBJ2-2|TRBV6-5|-|-
TGTGCCAGCAGTTACTGGACAAAAGGCGGGGAGCTGTTTTTT
CASSYWTKGGELFF
>TRBJ1-1|TRBV6-1|once|-
TGTGCCAGCAGTCCACCAAGTCCGAGGACGTCGTTCTTT
CASSPPSPRTSFF
>TRBJ2-7|TRBV6-5|-|TRBD2
TGTGCCAGCAGTTCAGTCGGGGGGGGATCACGCTACGAGCAGTACTTC
CASSSVGGGSRYEQYF
>TRBJ2-7|TRBV30|-|TRBD1
TGTGCCTGGACCGGGACAGGGGACTACGAGCAGTACTTC
CAWTGTGDYEQYF
>TRBJ2-2|TRBV6-6|-|TRBD2
TGTGCCAGCAGGCCACTAGCGGGGGACACCGGGGAGCTGTTTTTT
CASRPLAGDTGELFF
>TRBJ2-7|TRBV10-3|-|-
TGTGCCATCAGTGAGGCTGACAGGCCGGCCTACGAGCAGTACTTC
CAISEADRPAYEQYF
>TRBJ1-3|TRBV6-6|-|-
TGTGCCAGCAGTTACTCGGCCGGCGGAAACACCATATATTTT
CASSYSAGGNTIYF
>TRBJ2-7|TRBV7-8|-|-
TGTGCCAGCAGCTCCTGGGGGGCTCCTAACTACGAGCAGTACTTC
CASSSWGAPNYEQYF
>TRBJ2-7|TRBV28|once|-
TGTGCCAGCAGTTTAATCAGGAGCCCCTACGAGCAGTACTTC
CASSLIRSPYEQYF
>TRBJ2-7|TRBV19|-|TRBD1
TGTGCCAGTAGTAATCGGGACAGTCCTTGGTACGAGCAGTACTTC
CASSNRDSPWYEQYF
>TRBJ1-1|TRBV10-1|-|TRBD1
TGCGCCAGCAGTCCCGGGACAGGGGCTGGGAGCACTGAAGCTTTCTTT
CASSPGTGAGSTEAFF
>TRBJ2-5|TRBV6-5|once|-
TGTGCCAGCAGTGCGTCTGGGAAGACCCAGTACTTC
CASSASGKTQYF
>TRBJ2-7|TRBV5-6|-|TRBD1
TGTGCCAGCAGCTCCCCGCAGGGGGAAAAAGGGTACGAGCAGTACTTC
CASSSPQGEKGYEQYF
>TRBJ1-1|TRBV6-1|-|-
TGTGCCAGCAAAAGGGGTGTCACTGAAGCTTTCTTT
CASKRGVTEAFF
>TRBJ2-7|TRBV5-6|-|-
TGTGCCAGCAGCCCAGGGACCTATCGAGGCGAGCAGTACTTC
CASSPGTYRGEQYF
>TRBJ1-5|TRBV10-3|-|TRBD1
TGTGCCATCAGTGAGACCGGACAGGGTGATCAGCCCCAGCATTTT
CAISETGQGDQPQHF
>TRBJ2-2|TRBV5-6|-|-
TGTGCCAGCAGCTCGTCGGACGAGGGAAGGTCCGGGGAGCTGTTTTTT
CASSSSDEGRSGELFF
>TRBJ1-1|TRBV25-1|-|-
TGTGCCAGCAGTGCTTACTCAAGGAGCGACACTGAAGCTTTCTTT
CASSAYSRSDTEAFF
>TRBJ2-5|TRBV19|-|-
TGTGCCAGTAGTATTGGCCCTCGGGGCATATTAGAAGAGACCCAGTACTTC
CASSIGPRGILEETQYF